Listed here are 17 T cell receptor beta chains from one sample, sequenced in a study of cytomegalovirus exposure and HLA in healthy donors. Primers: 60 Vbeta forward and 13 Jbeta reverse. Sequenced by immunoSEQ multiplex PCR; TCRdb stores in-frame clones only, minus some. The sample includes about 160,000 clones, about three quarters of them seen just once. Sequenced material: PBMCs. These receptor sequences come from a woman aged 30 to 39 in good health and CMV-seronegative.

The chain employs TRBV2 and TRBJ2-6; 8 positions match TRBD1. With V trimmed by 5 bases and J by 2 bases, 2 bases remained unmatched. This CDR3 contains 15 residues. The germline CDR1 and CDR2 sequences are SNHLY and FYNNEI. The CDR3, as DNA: TGTGCCAGCAGTTTGGACAGGGCTGGGGCCAACGTCCTGACTTTC. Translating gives CASSLDRAGANVLTF.

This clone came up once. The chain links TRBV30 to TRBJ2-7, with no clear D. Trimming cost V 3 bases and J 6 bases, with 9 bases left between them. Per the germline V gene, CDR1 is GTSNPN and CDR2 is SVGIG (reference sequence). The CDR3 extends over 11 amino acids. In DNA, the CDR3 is TGTGCCTGGAGGCAGGAAGGCGAGCAGTACTTC. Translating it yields CAWRQEGEQYF.

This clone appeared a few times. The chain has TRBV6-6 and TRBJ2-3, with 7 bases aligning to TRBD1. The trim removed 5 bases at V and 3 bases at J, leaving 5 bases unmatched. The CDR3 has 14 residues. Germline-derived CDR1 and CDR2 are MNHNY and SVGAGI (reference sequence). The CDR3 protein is CASSPTTGTDTQYF. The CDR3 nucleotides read TGTGCCAGCAGTCCAACGACAGGGACAGATACGCAGTATTTT.

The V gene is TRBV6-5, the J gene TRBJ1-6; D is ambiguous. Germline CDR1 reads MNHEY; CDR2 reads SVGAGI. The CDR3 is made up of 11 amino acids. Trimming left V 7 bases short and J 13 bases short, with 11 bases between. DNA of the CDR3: TGTGCCAGCATGAACGCGGAGCCCCTCCACTTT. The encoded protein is CASMNAEPLHF.

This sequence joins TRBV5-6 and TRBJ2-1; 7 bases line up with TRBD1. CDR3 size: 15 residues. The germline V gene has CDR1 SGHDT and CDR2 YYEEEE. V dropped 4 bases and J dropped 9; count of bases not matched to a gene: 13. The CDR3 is CASSVGPNTGAEQFF. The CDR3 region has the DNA TGTGCCAGCAGCGTGGGCCCTAATACAGGGGCTGAGCAGTTCTTC.

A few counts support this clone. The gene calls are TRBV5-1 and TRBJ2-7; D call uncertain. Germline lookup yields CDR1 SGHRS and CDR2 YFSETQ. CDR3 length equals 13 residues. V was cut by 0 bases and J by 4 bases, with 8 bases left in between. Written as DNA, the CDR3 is TGCGCCAGCAGCTTGGAAGCGTTTTACGAGCAGTACTTC. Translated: CASSLEAFYEQYF. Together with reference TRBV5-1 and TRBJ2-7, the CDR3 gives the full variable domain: KAGVTQTPRYLIKTRGQQVTLSCSPISGHRSVSWYQQTPGQGLQFLFEYFSETQRNKGNFPGRFSGRQFSNSRSEMNVSTLELGDSALYLCASSLEAFYEQYFGPGTRLTVT.

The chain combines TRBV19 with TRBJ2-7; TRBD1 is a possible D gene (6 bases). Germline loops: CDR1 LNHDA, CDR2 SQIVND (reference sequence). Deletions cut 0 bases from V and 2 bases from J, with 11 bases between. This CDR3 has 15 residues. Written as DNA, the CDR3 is TGTGCCAGTAGTATAGAACCTGGACAGACCTACGAGCAGTACTTC. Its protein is CASSIEPGQTYEQYF. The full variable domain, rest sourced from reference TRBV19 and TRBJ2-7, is DGGITQSPKYLFRKEGQNVTLSCEQNLNHDAMYWYRQDPGQGLRLIYYSQIVNDFQKGDIAEGYSVSREKKESFPLTVTSAQKNPTAFYLCASSIEPGQTYEQYFGPGTRLTVT.

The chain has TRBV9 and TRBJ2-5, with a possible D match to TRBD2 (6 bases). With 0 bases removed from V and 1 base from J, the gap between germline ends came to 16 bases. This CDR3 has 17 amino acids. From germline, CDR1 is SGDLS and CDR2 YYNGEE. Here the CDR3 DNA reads TGTGCCAGCAGCGTAGCTTTGCGGGGAGGCACCCAAGAGACCCAGTACTTC. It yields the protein CASSVALRGGTQETQYF.

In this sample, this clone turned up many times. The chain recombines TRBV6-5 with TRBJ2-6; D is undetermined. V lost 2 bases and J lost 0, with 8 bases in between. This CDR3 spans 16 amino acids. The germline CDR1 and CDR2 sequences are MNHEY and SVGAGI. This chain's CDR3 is CASSYSESSGANVLTF. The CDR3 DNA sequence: TGTGCCAGCAGTTACAGCGAAAGCTCTGGGGCCAACGTCCTGACTTTC.

CDR3 sequence (DNA): TGTGCCAGCAGCCCGTACAGCTTGGTATACGAGCAGTACTTC. Amino acid sequence: CASSPYSLVYEQYF. V and J are TRBV7-2 and TRBJ2-7; D remains ambiguous. Germline CDR1 reads SGHTA; CDR2 reads FQGNSA. Trimming pared 5 bases from V and 4 bases from J, leaving 15 bases between. This CDR3 has 14 amino acids.

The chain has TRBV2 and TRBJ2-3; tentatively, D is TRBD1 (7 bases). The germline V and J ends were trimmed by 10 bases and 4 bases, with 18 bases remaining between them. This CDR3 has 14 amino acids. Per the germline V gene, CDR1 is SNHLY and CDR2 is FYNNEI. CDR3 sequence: CATSGGGGADTQYF. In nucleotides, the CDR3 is TGTGCCACCTCGGGCGGAGGGGGCGCAGATACGCAGTATTTT.

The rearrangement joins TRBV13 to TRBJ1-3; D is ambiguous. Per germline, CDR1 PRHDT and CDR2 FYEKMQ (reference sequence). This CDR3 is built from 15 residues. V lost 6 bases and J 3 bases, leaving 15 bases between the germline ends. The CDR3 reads CASRSSRRVGNTIYF. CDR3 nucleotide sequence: TGTGCCAGCAGGTCGAGTCGGCGGGTTGGAAACACCATATATTTT.

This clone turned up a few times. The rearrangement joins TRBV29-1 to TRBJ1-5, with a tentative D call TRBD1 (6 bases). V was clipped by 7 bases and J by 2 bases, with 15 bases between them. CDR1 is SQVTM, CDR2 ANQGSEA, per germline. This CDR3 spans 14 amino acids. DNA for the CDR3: TGCAGCGCCGGAGGGGGAGGGGGCAATCAGCCCCAGCATTTT. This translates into CSAGGGGGNQPQHF.

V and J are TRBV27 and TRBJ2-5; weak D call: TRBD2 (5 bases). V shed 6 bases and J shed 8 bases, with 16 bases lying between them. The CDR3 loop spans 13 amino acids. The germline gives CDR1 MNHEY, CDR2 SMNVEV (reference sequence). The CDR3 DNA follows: TGTGCCAGCAGAGGACTCTCCGTTGTAACCCAGTACTTC. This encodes CASRGLSVVTQYF.

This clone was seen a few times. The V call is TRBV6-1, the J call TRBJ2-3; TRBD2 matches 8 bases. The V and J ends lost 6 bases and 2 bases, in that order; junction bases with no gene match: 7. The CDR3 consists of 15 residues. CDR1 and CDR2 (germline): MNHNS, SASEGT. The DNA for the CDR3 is TGTGCCAGCAGGTATAGCGGGGCGTACACAGATACGCAGTATTTT. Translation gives CASRYSGAYTDTQYF.

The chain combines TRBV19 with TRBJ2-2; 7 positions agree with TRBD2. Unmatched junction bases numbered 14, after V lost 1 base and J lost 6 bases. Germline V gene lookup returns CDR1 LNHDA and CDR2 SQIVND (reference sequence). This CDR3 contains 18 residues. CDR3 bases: TGTGCCAGTAGTATAGGTGCGGCTAGCGGTCGGGAGGCCGGGGAGCTGTTTTTT. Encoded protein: CASSIGAASGREAGELFF. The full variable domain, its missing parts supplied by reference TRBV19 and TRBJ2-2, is DGGITQSPKYLFRKEGQNVTLSCEQNLNHDAMYWYRQDPGQGLRLIYYSQIVNDFQKGDIAEGYSVSREKKESFPLTVTSAQKNPTAFYLCASSIGAASGREAGELFFGEGSRLTVL.

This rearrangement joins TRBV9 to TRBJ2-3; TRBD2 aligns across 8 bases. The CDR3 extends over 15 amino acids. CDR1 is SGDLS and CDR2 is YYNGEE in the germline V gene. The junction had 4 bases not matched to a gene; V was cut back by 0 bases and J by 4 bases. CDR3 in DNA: TGTGCCAGCAGCGTAGCGGGGGGGAAAGCAGATACGCAGTATTTT. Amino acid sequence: CASSVAGGKADTQYF. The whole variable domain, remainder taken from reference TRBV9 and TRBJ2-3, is DSGVTQTPKHLITATGQRVTLRCSPRSGDLSVYWYQQSLDQGLQFLIQYYNGEERAKGNILERFSAQQFPDLHSELNLSSLELGDSALYFCASSVAGGKADTQYFGPGTRLTVL.